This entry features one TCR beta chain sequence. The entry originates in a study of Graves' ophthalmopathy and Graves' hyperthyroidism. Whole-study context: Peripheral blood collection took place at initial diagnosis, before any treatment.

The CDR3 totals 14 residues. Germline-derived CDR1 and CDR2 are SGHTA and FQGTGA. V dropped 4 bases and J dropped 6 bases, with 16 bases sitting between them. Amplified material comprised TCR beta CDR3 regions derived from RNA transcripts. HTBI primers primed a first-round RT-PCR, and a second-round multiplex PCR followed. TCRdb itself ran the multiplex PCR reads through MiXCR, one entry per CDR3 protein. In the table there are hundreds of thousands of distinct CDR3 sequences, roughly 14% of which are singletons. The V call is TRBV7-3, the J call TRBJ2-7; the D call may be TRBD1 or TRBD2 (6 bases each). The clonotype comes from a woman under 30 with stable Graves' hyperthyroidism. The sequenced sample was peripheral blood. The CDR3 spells CASSSLGGLSEQYF. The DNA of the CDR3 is TGTGCCAGCAGCTCCCTAGGGGGGCTCTCCGAGCAGTACTTC.